The rows below give T cell receptor beta chains drawn from one sample of a study of liver allograft versus peripheral blood T cells. From the reads, TCRdb called clonotypes with MiXCR, one entry per CDR3 protein. In the table there are about 9,200 distinct CDR3 sequences, about a fifth of which are singletons. The receptors originated from a human patient who had a liver transplant. Some T cells may have come from the graft donor. Both conserved end residues are part of each CDR3. The D gene is left open where the match is weak. Not every row has a clone size; where given, it reads once, few, many or a size class.

TRBV19	TRBJ2-3	medium-sized	-	CASSLRESTDTQYF	TGTGCCAGTAGCCTCAGAGAGAGCACAGATACGCAGTATTTT
TRBV18	TRBJ1-1	medium-sized	-	CASSPGLTDTEAFF	TGTGCCAGCTCCCCGGGCCTAACCGACACTGAAGCTTTCTTT
TRBV6-5	TRBJ1-1	medium-sized	-	CASSYSGTGGTEAFF	TGTGCCAGCAGTTACTCAGGGACGGGCGGCACTGAAGCTTTCTTT
TRBV24-1	TRBJ2-1	many	-	CATSDYQEQFF	TGTGCCACCAGCGACTACCAGGAGCAGTTCTTC
TRBV28	TRBJ2-3	-	TRBD2	CASRPWTSGATDTQYF	TGTGCCAGCAGACCCTGGACTAGCGGGGCCACAGATACGCAGTATTTT
TRBV7-9	TRBJ1-1	-	-	CASSLLTAANTEAFF	TGTGCCAGCAGCTTACTGACAGCGGCGAACACTGAAGCTTTCTTT
TRBV7-2	TRBJ1-4	-	TRBD1	CASSLPQTWDREVEKLFF	TGTGCCAGCAGCTTACCACAGACCTGGGACAGGGAGGTTGAAAAACTGTTTTTT
TRBV28	TRBJ2-7	-	-	CASSSGTMNYEQYF	TGTGCCAGCAGTTCCGGGACAATGAACTACGAGCAGTACTTC
TRBV10-3	TRBJ2-7	medium-sized	TRBD1	CAIRAPGQTSYEQYF	TGTGCCATCAGGGCACCGGGACAGACTTCCTACGAGCAGTACTTC
TRBV19	TRBJ2-1	-	-	CASSIDSGGYNEQFF	TGTGCCAGTAGTATAGATTCTGGGGGCTACAATGAGCAGTTCTTC
TRBV6-5	TRBJ1-6	-	TRBD1	CASKVGRGIDNSPLHF	TGTGCCAGCAAGGTCGGCAGGGGGATAGATAATTCACCCCTCCACTTT
TRBV5-6	TRBJ2-1	many	TRBD2	CASSLWGLATNNEQFF	TGTGCCAGCAGCTTGTGGGGACTAGCTACGAACAATGAGCAGTTCTTC
TRBV7-2	TRBJ2-4	medium-sized	-	CASSLIHRGEGNIQYF	TGTGCCAGCAGCTTAATTCATCGCGGGGAAGGAAACATTCAGTACTTC
TRBV6-1	TRBJ2-4	medium-sized	-	CASSEYRRAQIQYF	TGTGCCAGCAGTGAATACAGGAGGGCCCAAATTCAGTACTTC
TRBV5-4	TRBJ1-1	medium-sized	-	CASSLADLGTEAFF	TGTGCCAGCAGCTTGGCCGACCTGGGGACTGAAGCTTTCTTT
TRBV6-5	TRBJ2-1	-	TRBD2	CASSPLRTSGRALSYNEQFF	TGTGCCAGCAGTCCCTTGAGGACTAGCGGGAGGGCCTTGTCCTACAATGAGCAGTTCTTC
TRBV20-1	TRBJ1-6	-	TRBD1	CSARESTGDSSYNSPLHF	TGCAGTGCTAGAGAATCGACAGGGGATAGCTCCTATAATTCACCCCTCCACTTT
TRBV20-1	TRBJ2-2	few	TRBD2	CSVAGVDTGELFF	TGCAGTGTAGCGGGAGTTGACACCGGGGAGCTGTTTTTT
TRBV7-2	TRBJ2-5	medium-sized	TRBD2	CASSFGTSGGETQYF	TGTGCCAGCAGCTTTGGGACTAGCGGGGGGGAGACCCAGTACTTC
TRBV28	TRBJ1-4	-	-	CASSQEKLFF	TGTGCCAGCAGTCAGGAAAAACTGTTTTTT
TRBV6-5	TRBJ2-1	medium-sized	TRBD1	CASSYSLPGGPYNEQFF	TGTGCCAGCAGTTACTCACTCCCAGGGGGCCCTTACAATGAGCAGTTCTTC
TRBV5-6	TRBJ2-7	many	TRBD2	CASSLLSGGPHEQYF	TGTGCCAGCAGCTTGCTATCGGGAGGGCCCCACGAGCAGTACTTC
TRBV7-2	TRBJ1-5	medium-sized	TRBD1	CASSLRTGGRQPQHF	TGTGCCAGCAGCTTACGGACAGGGGGCCGGCAGCCCCAGCATTTT
TRBV10-3	TRBJ2-7	-	TRBD1	CAIGGTGETYEQYF	TGTGCCATCGGAGGGACAGGGGAAACCTACGAGCAGTACTTC
TRBV28	TRBJ1-1	medium-sized	TRBD1	CASGVQGAPSVTEAFF	TGTGCCAGTGGAGTGCAGGGGGCGCCGAGTGTTACTGAAGCTTTCTTT
TRBV27	TRBJ2-6	medium-sized	-	CASTATGSSGANVLTF	TGTGCCAGCACGGCTACAGGGAGCTCTGGGGCCAACGTCCTGACTTTC
TRBV6-6	TRBJ2-1	medium-sized	-	CASSPDGYNEQFF	TGTGCCAGCAGTCCGGACGGATACAATGAGCAGTTCTTC
TRBV6-1	TRBJ2-7	-	-	CASMILGGQQTYLDEQYF	TGTGCCAGCATGATACTGGGGGGGCAGCAAACTTACCTCGACGAGCAGTACTTC
TRBV19	TRBJ2-7	many	-	CASSNRGSYEQYF	TGTGCCAGTAGTAACCGGGGCTCCTACGAGCAGTACTTC
TRBV28	TRBJ1-1	medium-sized	-	CASSSLGRTEKAFF	TGTGCCAGCAGTTCCCTCGGACGGACAGAGAAAGCTTTCTTT
TRBV7-2	TRBJ2-4	few	-	CASIGGLAKNIQYF	TGTGCCAGCATAGGGGGATTAGCCAAAAACATTCAGTACTTC
TRBV12-3/TRBV12-4	TRBJ1-6	many	TRBD1	CASRDRRDNSPLHF	TGTGCCAGCAGGGACAGGAGGGATAATTCACCCCTCCACTTT
TRBV29-1	TRBJ1-5	medium-sized	-	CSVRVGNSNQPQHF	TGCAGCGTCCGAGTGGGGAATAGCAATCAGCCCCAGCATTTT
TRBV7-9	TRBJ2-3	few	-	CASQWGRGTDTQYF	TGTGCCAGCCAGTGGGGGAGGGGGACAGATACGCAGTATTTT
TRBV5-4	TRBJ2-7	few	TRBD1	CASSSGTAVYEQYF	TGTGCCAGCAGCTCCGGGACAGCCGTTTACGAGCAGTACTTC
TRBV5-6	TRBJ2-7	-	TRBD1	CASSTSTGSYEQYF	TGTGCCAGCAGTACCTCGACAGGGTCCTACGAGCAGTACTTC
TRBV5-5	TRBJ2-4	many	-	CASSLDIADIQYF	TGTGCCAGCAGCTTGGACATCGCGGACATTCAGTACTTC
TRBV18	TRBJ2-3	medium-sized	-	CASSPESSTDTQYF	TGTGCCAGCTCACCAGAATCCAGCACAGATACGCAGTATTTT
TRBV27	TRBJ1-2	medium-sized	-	CASSSTPGQFYTF	TGTGCCAGCAGTTCAACCCCCGGACAGTTCTACACCTTC
TRBV28	TRBJ1-4	few	-	CASSLPGNEKLFF	TGTGCCAGCAGTTTGCCAGGGAATGAAAAACTGTTTTTT
TRBV12-3/TRBV12-4	TRBJ1-5	-	-	CASSFRSEYQPQHF	TGTGCCAGCAGTTTCAGGTCGGAATATCAGCCCCAGCATTTT
TRBV7-2	TRBJ1-1	medium-sized	TRBD1	CASSSAGGTEAFF	TGTGCCAGCAGCTCAGCAGGGGGCACTGAAGCTTTCTTT
TRBV29-1	TRBJ2-2	medium-sized	-	CSVADIGELFF	TGCAGCGTAGCAGATATCGGGGAGCTGTTTTTT
TRBV5-6	TRBJ2-7	medium-sized	TRBD1	CASSSQGVDEQYF	TGTGCCAGCAGCTCTCAGGGGGTCGACGAGCAGTACTTC
TRBV6-1	TRBJ1-1	medium-sized	-	CASSPEGGGAAFF	TGTGCCAGCAGCCCCGAAGGGGGGGGCGCCGCTTTCTTT
TRBV29-1	TRBJ2-3	medium-sized	TRBD2	CSVEVAGGTDTQYF	TGCAGCGTTGAAGTAGCGGGGGGCACAGATACGCAGTATTTT
TRBV5-6	TRBJ1-2	few	TRBD1	CASSSLQGARGYTF	TGTGCCAGCAGCTCATTACAGGGGGCTCGGGGCTACACCTTC
TRBV29-1	TRBJ1-2	medium-sized	-	CSSMDLANYGYTF	TGCAGCTCGATGGACCTAGCTAACTATGGCTACACCTTC
TRBV16	TRBJ1-4	many	TRBD1	CASSLDRGNEKLFF	TGTGCCAGCAGCCTAGACAGGGGAAATGAAAAACTGTTTTTT
TRBV20-1	TRBJ2-5	-	-	CSARAPGADTGSQYF	TGCAGTGCTAGAGCGCCGGGGGCAGATACGGGGTCCCAGTACTTC
TRBV5-5	TRBJ1-1	few	-	CASSLGQPMNTEAFF	TGTGCCAGCAGCTTGGGACAACCCATGAACACTGAAGCTTTCTTT
TRBV7-2	TRBJ1-3	medium-sized	-	CASSLVEGRTGNTIYF	TGTGCCAGCAGCTTAGTGGAGGGGCGTACTGGAAACACCATATATTTT
TRBV6-1	TRBJ1-2	many	-	CASSGDYYGYTF	TGTGCCAGCAGTGGGGATTACTATGGCTACACCTTC
TRBV20-1	TRBJ1-1	few	-	CSANGRDTEAFF	TGCAGTGCTAACGGCAGGGACACTGAAGCTTTCTTT
TRBV11-2	TRBJ1-1	-	TRBD1	CASSLERTGEAFF	TGTGCCAGCAGCTTAGAAAGGACAGGTGAAGCTTTCTTT
TRBV6-1	TRBJ1-3	-	-	CASTGTFYSGNTIYF	TGTGCCAGCACTGGGACTTTCTACTCTGGAAACACCATATATTTT
TRBV12-3/TRBV12-4	TRBJ1-6	-	TRBD1	CASSLGGQGRSPLHF	TGTGCCAGCAGTTTAGGGGGACAGGGTCGTTCACCCCTCCACTTT